This T cell receptor (beta chain) originates from a study of vaccination and CD4 T cells after COVID-19. Study as a whole: Post-COVID draws followed diagnosis by a median about 100 days (range 35 to 161). Post-vaccination samples were procured at a median of roughly 70 days following dose two (range 14 to 241).

Treatment given: approximately 11-day PBMC culture with coronavirus spike peptide pools or control peptides (ViraFEST assay). On this clonotype: As yet, its antigen is unknown.

Trimming took off 6 bases at V and 0 bases at J, with 8 bases between the two ends. This CDR3 is built from 13 residues. From germline, CDR1 is SGHAT and CDR2 FQNNGV. The Oncomine TCR Beta short-read assay was applied to DNA of cultured CD4+ T cells. TCRdb independently ran MiXCR on the PCR reads; one entry per CDR3 protein. The table shows 8,000 to 9,500 distinct CDR3 sequences, with about 70% occurring only once. This chain links TRBV11-2 with TRBJ1-1; D remains unclear. The receptor was isolated from a human donor who had recovered from COVID-19. Specimen: CD4+ T cells from blood, cultured in vitro. CDR3 DNA: TGTGCCAGCAGTAGGGAGGTGAACACTGAAGCTTTCTTT. It codes for CASSREVNTEAFF.